A single T cell receptor (beta chain) is shown here with its context. The target antigen is unknown. There are 13 residues in the CDR3. Trimming removed 4 bases from V and 6 bases from J, with 12 bases in between. Germline V gene lookup returns CDR1 SGHNT and CDR2 YENEEA. This sample stems from a study of OX40 agonist ivuxolimab in advanced cancers. Overall study context: An anti-OX40 (CD134) antibody with agonistic activity, ivuxolimab, was administered to patients. 30% to 40% of patients had received prior checkpoint inhibitor therapy. Partial responses, seen in three patients, involved one hepatocellular carcinoma and two cutaneous melanomas.

Assay: immunoSEQ multiplex PCR; the TCRdb copy retains only in-frame clones and omits some. The sample lists just over 80,000 clones, 70% to 90% seen once, with under 0.9% in the top ten. Notes on the study in general: At doses 0.1 to 3.0 mg/kg, CD4+ and CD8+ clones expanded.

The material sequenced was CD4+ or CD8+ T cells sorted from blood, taken in a trial of the OX40 agonist ivuxolimab. The sequence was obtained from an adult with an advanced solid tumor such as melanoma, head and neck, liver or kidney cancer. The rearrangement uses TRBV11-3 and TRBJ1-1, with D possibly matching TRBD1 (6 bases). For the CDR3, the DNA is TGTGCCAGCAGCTCGGAAGAGGGGGCTGAAGCTTTCTTT. This gives the protein CASSSEEGAEAFF.